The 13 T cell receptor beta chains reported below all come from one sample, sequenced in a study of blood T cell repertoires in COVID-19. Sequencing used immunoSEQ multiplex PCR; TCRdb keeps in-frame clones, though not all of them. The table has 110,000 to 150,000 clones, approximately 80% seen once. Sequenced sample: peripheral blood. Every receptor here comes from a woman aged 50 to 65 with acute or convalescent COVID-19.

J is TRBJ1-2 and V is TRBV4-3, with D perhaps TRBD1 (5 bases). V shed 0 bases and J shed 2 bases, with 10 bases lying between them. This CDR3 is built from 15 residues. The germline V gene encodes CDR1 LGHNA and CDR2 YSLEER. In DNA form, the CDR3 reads TGCGCCAGCAGCCAAGAACGCGCAGGGAACTATGGCTACACCTTC. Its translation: CASSQERAGNYGYTF.

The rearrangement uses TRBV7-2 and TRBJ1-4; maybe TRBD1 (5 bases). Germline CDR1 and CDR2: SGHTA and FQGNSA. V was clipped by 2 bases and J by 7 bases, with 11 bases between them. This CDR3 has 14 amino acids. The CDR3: CASSLSREAEKLFF. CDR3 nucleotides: TGTGCCAGCAGCTTAAGCAGGGAAGCTGAAAAACTGTTTTTT.

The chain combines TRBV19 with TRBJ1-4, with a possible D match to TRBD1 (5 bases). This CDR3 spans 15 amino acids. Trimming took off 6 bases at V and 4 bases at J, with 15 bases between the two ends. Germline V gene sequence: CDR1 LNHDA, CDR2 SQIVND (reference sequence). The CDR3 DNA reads TGTGCCAGTAGCTCGATGGCGGGGCATAATGAAAAACTGTTTTTT. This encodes CASSSMAGHNEKLFF.

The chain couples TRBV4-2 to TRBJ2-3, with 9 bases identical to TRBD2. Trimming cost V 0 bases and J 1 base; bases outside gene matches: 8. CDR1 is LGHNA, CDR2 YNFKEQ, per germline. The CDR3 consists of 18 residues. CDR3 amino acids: CASSQEWATSGGTDTQYF. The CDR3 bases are TGTGCCAGCAGCCAAGAATGGGCGACTAGCGGTGGCACAGATACGCAGTATTTT.

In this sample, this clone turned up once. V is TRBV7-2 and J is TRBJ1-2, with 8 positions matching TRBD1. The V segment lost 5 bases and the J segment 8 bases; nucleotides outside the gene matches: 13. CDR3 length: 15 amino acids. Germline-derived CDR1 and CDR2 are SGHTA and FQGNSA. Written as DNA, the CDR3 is TGTGCCAGCAGCGCATACAGGGGGGATTTGGACGGCTACACCTTC. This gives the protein CASSAYRGDLDGYTF.

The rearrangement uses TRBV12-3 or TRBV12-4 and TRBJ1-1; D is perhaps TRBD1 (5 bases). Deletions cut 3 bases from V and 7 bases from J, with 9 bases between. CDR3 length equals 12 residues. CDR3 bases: TGTGCCAGCAGTTTGGGCACAGGTGAAGCTTTCTTT. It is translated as CASSLGTGEAFF.

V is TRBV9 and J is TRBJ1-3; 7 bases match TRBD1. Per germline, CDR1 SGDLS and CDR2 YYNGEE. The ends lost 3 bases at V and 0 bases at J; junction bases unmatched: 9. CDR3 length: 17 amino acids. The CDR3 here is CASSALQGHPSGNTIYF. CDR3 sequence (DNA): TGTGCCAGCAGCGCATTACAGGGGCACCCCTCTGGAAACACCATATATTTT.

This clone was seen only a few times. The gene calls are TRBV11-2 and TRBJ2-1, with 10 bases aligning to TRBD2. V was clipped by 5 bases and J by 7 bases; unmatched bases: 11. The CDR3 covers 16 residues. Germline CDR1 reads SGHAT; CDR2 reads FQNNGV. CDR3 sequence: CASSNRAGGLTNEQFF. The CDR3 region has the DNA TGTGCCAGCAGCAACAGAGCGGGGGGGCTTACAAATGAGCAGTTCTTC.

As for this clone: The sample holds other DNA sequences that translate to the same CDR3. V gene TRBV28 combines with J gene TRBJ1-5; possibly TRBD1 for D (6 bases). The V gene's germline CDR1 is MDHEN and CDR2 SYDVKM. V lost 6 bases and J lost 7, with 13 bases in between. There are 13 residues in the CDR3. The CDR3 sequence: CASSLRGGQPQHF. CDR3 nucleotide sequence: TGTGCCAGCAGCCTCAGGGGAGGGCAGCCCCAGCATTTT.

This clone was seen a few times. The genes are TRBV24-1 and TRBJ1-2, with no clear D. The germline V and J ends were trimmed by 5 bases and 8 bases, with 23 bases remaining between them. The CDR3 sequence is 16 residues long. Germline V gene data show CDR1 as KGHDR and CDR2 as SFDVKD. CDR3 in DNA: TGTGCCACCAGTGCCCCCACCCACGGGATTTCCAACGGCTACACCTTC. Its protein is CATSAPTHGISNGYTF.

The CDR3 DNA reads TGTGCCAGCAGCTTGTCTACGTTAGCGGGGTTTACAGATACGCAGTATTTT. This translates into CASSLSTLAGFTDTQYF. V and J are TRBV5-6 and TRBJ2-3; 8 bases map to TRBD2. The CDR3 has 17 amino acids. Germline CDR1 and CDR2: SGHDT and YYEEEE. With 1 base clipped from V and 3 bases from J, the junction kept 10 bases outside the gene matches.

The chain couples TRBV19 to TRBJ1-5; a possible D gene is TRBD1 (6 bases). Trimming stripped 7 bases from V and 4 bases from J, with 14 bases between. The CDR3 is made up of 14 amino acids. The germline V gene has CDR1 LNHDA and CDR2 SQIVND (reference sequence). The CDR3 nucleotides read TGTGCCAGTACTCTAGGGGGGGCGAATCAGCCCCAGCATTTT. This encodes CASTLGGANQPQHF. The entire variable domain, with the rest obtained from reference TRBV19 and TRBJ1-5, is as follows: DGGITQSPKYLFRKEGQNVTLSCEQNLNHDAMYWYRQDPGQGLRLIYYSQIVNDFQKGDIAEGYSVSREKKESFPLTVTSAQKNPTAFYLCASTLGGANQPQHFGDGTRLSIL.

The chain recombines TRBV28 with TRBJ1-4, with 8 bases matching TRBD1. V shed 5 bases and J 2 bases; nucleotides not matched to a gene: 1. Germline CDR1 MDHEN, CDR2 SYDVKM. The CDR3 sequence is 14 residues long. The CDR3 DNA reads TGTGCCAGCAGTCAGGGGGCTACTAATGAAAAACTGTTTTTT. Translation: CASSQGATNEKLFF.